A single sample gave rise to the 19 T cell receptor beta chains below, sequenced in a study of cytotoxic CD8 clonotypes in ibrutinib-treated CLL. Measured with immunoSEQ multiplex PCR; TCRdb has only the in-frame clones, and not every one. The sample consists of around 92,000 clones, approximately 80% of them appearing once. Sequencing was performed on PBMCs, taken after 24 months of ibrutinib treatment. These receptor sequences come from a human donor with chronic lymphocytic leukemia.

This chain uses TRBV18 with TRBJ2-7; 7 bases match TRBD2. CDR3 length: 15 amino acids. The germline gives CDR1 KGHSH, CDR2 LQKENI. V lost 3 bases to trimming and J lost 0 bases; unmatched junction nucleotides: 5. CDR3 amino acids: CASSPSSGPSYEQYF. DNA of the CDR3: TGTGCCAGCTCACCCTCTAGCGGCCCCTCCTACGAGCAGTACTTC.

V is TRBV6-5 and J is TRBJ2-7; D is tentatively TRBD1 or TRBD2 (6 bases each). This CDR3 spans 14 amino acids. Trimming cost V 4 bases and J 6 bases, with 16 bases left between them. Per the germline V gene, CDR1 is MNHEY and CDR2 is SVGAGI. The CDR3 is CASSFRRGTTEQYF. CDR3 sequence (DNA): TGTGCCAGCAGTTTCCGGAGGGGGACAACCGAGCAGTACTTC.

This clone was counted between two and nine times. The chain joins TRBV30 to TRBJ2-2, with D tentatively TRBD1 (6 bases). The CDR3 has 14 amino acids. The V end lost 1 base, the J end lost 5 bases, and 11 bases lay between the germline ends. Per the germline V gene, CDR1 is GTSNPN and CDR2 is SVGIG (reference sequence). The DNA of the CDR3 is TGTGCCTGGAGTGCCGACAGGAGAACCGGGGAGCTGTTTTTT. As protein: CAWSADRRTGELFF. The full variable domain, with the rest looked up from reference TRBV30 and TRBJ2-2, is SQTIHQWPATLVQPVGSPLSLECTVEGTSNPNLYWYRQAAGRGLQLLFYSVGIGQISSEVPQNLSASRPQDRQFILSSKKLLLSDSGFYLCAWSADRRTGELFFGEGSRLTVL.

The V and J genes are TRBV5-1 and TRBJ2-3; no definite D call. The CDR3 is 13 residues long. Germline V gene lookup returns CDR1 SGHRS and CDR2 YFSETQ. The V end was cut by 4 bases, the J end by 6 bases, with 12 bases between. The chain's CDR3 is CASSGEIPDTQYF. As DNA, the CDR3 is TGCGCCAGCAGCGGAGAGATACCTGATACGCAGTATTTT.

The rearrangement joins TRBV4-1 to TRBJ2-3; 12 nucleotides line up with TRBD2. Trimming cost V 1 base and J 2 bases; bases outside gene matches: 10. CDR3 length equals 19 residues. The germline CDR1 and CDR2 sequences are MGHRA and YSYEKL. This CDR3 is CASSQGRTSGIYYTDTQYF. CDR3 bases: TGCGCCAGCAGCCAAGGGCGGACTAGCGGGATTTACTACACAGATACGCAGTATTTT.

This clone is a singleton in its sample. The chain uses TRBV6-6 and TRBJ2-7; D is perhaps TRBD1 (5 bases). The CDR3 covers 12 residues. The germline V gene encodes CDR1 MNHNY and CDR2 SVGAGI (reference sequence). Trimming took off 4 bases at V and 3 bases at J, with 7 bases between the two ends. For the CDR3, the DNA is TGTGCCAGCAGTTCAAGGGGCTACGAGCAGTACTTC. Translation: CASSSRGYEQYF.

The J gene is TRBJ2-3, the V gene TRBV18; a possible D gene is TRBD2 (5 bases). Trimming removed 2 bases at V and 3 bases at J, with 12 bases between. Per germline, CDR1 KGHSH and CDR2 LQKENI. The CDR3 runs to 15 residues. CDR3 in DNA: TGTGCCAGCTCACCAATTTCCAGAGGGACAGATACGCAGTATTTT. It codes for CASSPISRGTDTQYF.

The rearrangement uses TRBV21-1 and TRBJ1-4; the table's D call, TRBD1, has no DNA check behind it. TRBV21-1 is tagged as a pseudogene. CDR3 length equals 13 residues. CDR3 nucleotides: TGTGCCAGCAGCAAAGGTGCACAAGAAAAACTGTTTTTT. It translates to CASSKGAQEKLFF.

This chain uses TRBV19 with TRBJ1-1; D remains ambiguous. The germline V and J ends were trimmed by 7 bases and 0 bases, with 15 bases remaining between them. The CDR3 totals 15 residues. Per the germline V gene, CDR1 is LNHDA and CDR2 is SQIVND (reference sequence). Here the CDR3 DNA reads TGTGCCAGTAACAGCGGGGTTGGCATGAACACTGAAGCTTTCTTT. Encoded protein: CASNSGVGMNTEAFF.

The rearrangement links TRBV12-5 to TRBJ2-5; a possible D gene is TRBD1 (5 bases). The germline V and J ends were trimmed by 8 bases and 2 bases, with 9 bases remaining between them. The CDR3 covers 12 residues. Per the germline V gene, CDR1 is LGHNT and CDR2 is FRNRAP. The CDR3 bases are TGTGCTAGTCGTGACAGTCAAGAGACCCAGTACTTC. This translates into CASRDSQETQYF.

The CDR3 nucleotides read TGTGCCAGCAGTACGCGGACTAGCGGGAATAAGTTCTTC. This codes for CASSTRTSGNKFF. The chain employs TRBV6-6 and TRBJ2-1; 12 nucleotides match TRBD2. The CDR3 sequence is 13 residues long. CDR1 MNHNY and CDR2 SVGAGI come from the germline V gene (reference sequence). Trimming removed 5 bases from V and 14 bases from J; junction bases left unmatched: 7.

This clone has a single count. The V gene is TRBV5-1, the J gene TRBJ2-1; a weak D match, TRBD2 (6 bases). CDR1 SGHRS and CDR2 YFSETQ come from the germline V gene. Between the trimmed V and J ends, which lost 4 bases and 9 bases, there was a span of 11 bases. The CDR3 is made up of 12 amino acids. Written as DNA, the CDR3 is TGCGCCAGCAGCATGGGGCGGGGTGAGCAGTTCTTC. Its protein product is CASSMGRGEQFF.

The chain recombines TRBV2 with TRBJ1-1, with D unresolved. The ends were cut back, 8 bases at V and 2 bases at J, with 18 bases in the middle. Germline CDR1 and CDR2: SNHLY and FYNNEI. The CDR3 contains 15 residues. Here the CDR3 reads CASASPPGTNTEAFF. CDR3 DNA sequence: TGTGCCAGCGCTTCCCCACCCGGCACAAACACTGAAGCTTTCTTT.

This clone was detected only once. CDR3 in DNA: TGTGCCAGCAGCCCCCCTTTGGTGAACTATGGCTACACCTTC. Its protein product is CASSPPLVNYGYTF. The V call is TRBV4-2, the J call TRBJ1-2; unclear D gene. Per germline, CDR1 LGHNA and CDR2 YNFKEQ. Trimming removed 4 bases from V and 2 bases from J, with 11 bases in between. The CDR3 totals 14 residues.

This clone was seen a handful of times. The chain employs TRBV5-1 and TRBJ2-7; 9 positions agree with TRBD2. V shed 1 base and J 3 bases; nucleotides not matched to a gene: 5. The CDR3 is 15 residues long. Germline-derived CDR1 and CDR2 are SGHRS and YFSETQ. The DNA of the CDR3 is TGCGCCAGCAGCTTGTCCCCTAGCGGGGTCTACGAGCAGTACTTC. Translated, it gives CASSLSPSGVYEQYF. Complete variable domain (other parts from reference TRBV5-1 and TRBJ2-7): KAGVTQTPRYLIKTRGQQVTLSCSPISGHRSVSWYQQTPGQGLQFLFEYFSETQRNKGNFPGRFSGRQFSNSRSEMNVSTLELGDSALYLCASSLSPSGVYEQYFGPGTRLTVT.

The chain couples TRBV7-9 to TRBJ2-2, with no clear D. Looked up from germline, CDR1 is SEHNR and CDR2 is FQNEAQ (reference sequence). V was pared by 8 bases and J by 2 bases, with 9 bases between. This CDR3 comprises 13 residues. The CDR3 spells CASGQINTGELFF. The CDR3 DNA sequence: TGTGCCAGCGGGCAGATAAACACCGGGGAGCTGTTTTTT.

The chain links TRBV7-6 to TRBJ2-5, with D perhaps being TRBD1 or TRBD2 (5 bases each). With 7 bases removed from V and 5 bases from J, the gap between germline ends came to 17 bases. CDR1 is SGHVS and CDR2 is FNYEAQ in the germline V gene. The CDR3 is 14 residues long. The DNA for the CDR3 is TGTGCCAGCACACCACAAGGGACCTGGGAGACCCAGTACTTC. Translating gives CASTPQGTWETQYF.

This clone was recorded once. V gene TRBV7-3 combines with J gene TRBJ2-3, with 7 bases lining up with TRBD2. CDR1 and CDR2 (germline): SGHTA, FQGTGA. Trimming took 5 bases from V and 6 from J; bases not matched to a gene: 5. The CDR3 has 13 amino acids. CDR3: CASSIGTTDTQYF. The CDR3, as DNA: TGTGCCAGCAGCATCGGGACTACGGATACGCAGTATTTT.

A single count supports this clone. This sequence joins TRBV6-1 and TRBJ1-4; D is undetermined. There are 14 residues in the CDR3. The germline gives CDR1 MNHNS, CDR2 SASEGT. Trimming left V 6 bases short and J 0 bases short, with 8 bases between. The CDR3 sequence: CASSPQATNEKLFF. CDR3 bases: TGTGCCAGCAGCCCTCAAGCAACTAATGAAAAACTGTTTTTT.